The text below deals with one T cell receptor (beta chain). This specimen belongs to a study of shared clonotypes between healthy human individuals. Study background: The study used three CD4 naive, three CD4 memory, two CD8 naive and one CD8 memory plate per donor.

CD45RO-negative, CCR7-positively selected cells formed the naive CD8 fraction, excluding terminally differentiated effector memory CD45RA+ cells. Investigators spread the genomic DNA of each subset evenly over several immunoSEQ plates. Profiled with immunoSEQ multiplex PCR; TCRdb holds only in-frame clones, not every one. The sample has roughly 2,000,000 clones, about 95% seen once. Germline V gene sequence: CDR1 SGHTA, CDR2 FQGTGA. V lost 2 bases and J lost 3, with 7 bases in between. CDR3 length: 13 amino acids. The TCR was taken from a man aged 18-30 years in good health. Material for sequencing was naive CD8+ T cells sorted from blood. This chain connects TRBV7-3 to TRBJ1-1; no firm D call. CDR3 nucleotide sequence: TGTGCCAGCAGCTTAGGTTTTGACACTGAAGCTTTCTTT. Translated: CASSLGFDTEAFF. Full variable domain (rest looked up from reference TRBV7-3 and TRBJ1-1): GAGVSQTPSNKVTEKGKYVELRCDPISGHTALYWYRQSLGQGPEFLIYFQGTGAADDSGLPNDRFFAVRPEGSVSTLKIQRTERGDSAVYLCASSLGFDTEAFFGQGTRLTVV.